This T cell receptor beta chain was obtained from a study of blood T cell repertoires in COVID-19. Study as a whole: Italy, Spain and the United States were the sources of the convalescent and acute COVID-19 samples. PBMCs, B-cell-depleted T cells, or T cells provided the cDNA or gDNA that made up the material.

Trimming stripped 2 bases from V and 4 bases from J, with 15 bases between. From germline, CDR1 is KGHSY and CDR2 FQNENV. There are 17 residues in the CDR3. Source study methods: How many nucleated cells were present was estimated from reference gene primer amplification. The protocol was immunoSEQ multiplex PCR, while the TCRdb copy is restricted to in-frame clones and leaves out a portion. The V and J calls and clone size are taken from that table; D and trimming were inferred from the DNA. The repertoire holds about 360,000 clones, about 80% seen once, with around 1% in the top ten. This chain links TRBV16 with TRBJ1-6; D unresolved. This clonotype was obtained from a human donor with acute or convalescent COVID-19. The donor label of this sample is uncertain. Sequenced sample: peripheral blood. The CDR3 DNA follows: TGTGCCAGCAGCCAACACAGCCCGAACGAATATAATTCACCCCTCCACTTT. Protein product: CASSQHSPNEYNSPLHF.